A selection of T cell receptor beta chains follows, all from one sample in a study of blood T cell repertoires in COVID-19. Produced via immunoSEQ multiplex PCR; TCRdb's table is partial and in-frame only. The top ten hold 0.5% to 0.65% of the sample, which has more than 150,000 clones, 80% seen once. Material: peripheral blood. The receptors come from a man aged 60 to 75 with acute or convalescent COVID-19. The CDR3 runs from the conserved cysteine through the conserved F or W. The order of the fields is V gene, D gene, clone size, J gene, CDR3 protein, CDR3 DNA. A D gene is named only where the DNA matches it firmly. The listing skips clone size in some rows; elsewhere it reads once, few, many or a size class.

V: TRBV3-1/TRBV3-2; D: TRBD1; size: -; J: TRBJ1-2; CDR3: CASSQVTGGRHTF; DNA: TGTGCCAGCAGCCAAGTTACAGGGGGACGCCACACCTTC
V: TRBV9; D: -; size: -; J: TRBJ2-5; CDR3: CASSEGTIKAAQYF; DNA: TGTGCCAGCAGCGAGGGAACCATAAAAGCGGCCCAGTACTTC
V: TRBV6-5; D: -; size: once; J: TRBJ2-2; CDR3: CASSFTESTGELFF; DNA: TGTGCCAGCAGTTTTACAGAGAGCACCGGGGAGCTGTTTTTT
V: TRBV5-8; D: TRBD1; size: -; J: TRBJ2-1; CDR3: CASSRGGTGGFNEQFF; DNA: TGTGCCAGCAGCAGGGGCGGGACAGGGGGCTTTAATGAGCAGTTCTTC
V: TRBV3-1/TRBV3-2; D: -; size: -; J: TRBJ1-1; CDR3: CASSQGALNTEAFF; DNA: TGTGCCAGCAGCCAAGGCGCGTTGAACACTGAAGCTTTCTTT
V: TRBV6-5; D: -; size: few; J: TRBJ1-2; CDR3: CASRESGLSWGYTF; DNA: TGTGCCAGCAGGGAGTCGGGGTTGTCGTGGGGCTACACCTTC
V: TRBV6-2/TRBV6-3; D: -; size: few; J: TRBJ2-3; CDR3: CASSYSSQRPTDTQYF; DNA: TGTGCCAGCAGTTACTCATCCCAGCGACCCACAGATACGCAGTATTTT
V: TRBV29-1; D: TRBD2; size: once; J: TRBJ2-6; CDR3: CSVDSGASGANVLTF; DNA: TGCAGCGTTGATAGCGGGGCCTCTGGGGCCAACGTCCTGACTTTC
V: TRBV12-3/TRBV12-4; D: -; size: -; J: TRBJ1-1; CDR3: CASTPDSGTEAFF; DNA: TGTGCCAGCACCCCGGACAGTGGCACTGAAGCTTTCTTT
V: TRBV7-2; D: TRBD1; size: -; J: TRBJ1-2; CDR3: CASSYRQGIGYTF; DNA: TGTGCCAGCAGCTACAGACAGGGGATTGGCTACACCTTC
V: TRBV19; D: TRBD1; size: -; J: TRBJ1-1; CDR3: CASSIPGQGGSTEAFF; DNA: TGTGCCAGTAGTATACCGGGACAGGGGGGAAGCACTGAAGCTTTCTTT
V: TRBV2; D: TRBD1; size: -; J: TRBJ1-5; CDR3: CASSEAGQANQPQHF; DNA: TGTGCCAGCAGTGAAGCGGGACAGGCTAATCAGCCCCAGCATTTT
V: TRBV15; D: -; size: -; J: TRBJ1-1; CDR3: CATSRDPEESFF; DNA: TGTGCCACCAGCAGAGATCCGGAGGAATCTTTCTTT
V: TRBV11-2; D: -; size: few; J: TRBJ1-1; CDR3: CASSFATGSGGGYTEAFF; DNA: TGTGCCAGCAGCTTTGCCACGGGTTCGGGGGGAGGGTACACTGAAGCTTTCTTT
V: TRBV30; D: TRBD2; size: -; J: TRBJ2-1; CDR3: CACEREGNNEQFF; DNA: TGTGCCTGCGAGCGGGAGGGCAACAATGAGCAGTTCTTC
V: TRBV9; D: -; size: -; J: TRBJ1-1; CDR3: CASSPRRVSTEAFF; DNA: TGTGCCAGCAGCCCCCGGCGGGTGTCCACTGAAGCTTTCTTT
V: TRBV18; D: -; size: few; J: TRBJ2-3; CDR3: CASSPGADTQYF; DNA: TGTGCCAGCTCACCGGGAGCAGATACGCAGTATTTT
V: TRBV7-2; D: TRBD1; size: -; J: TRBJ1-5; CDR3: CASSSSGTGFQPQHF; DNA: TGTGCCAGCAGCTCCTCCGGGACAGGGTTTCAGCCCCAGCATTTT
V: TRBV11-2; D: -; size: -; J: TRBJ1-1; CDR3: CASSLERAGGTEAFF; DNA: TGTGCCAGCAGCTTAGAACGGGCCGGGGGCACTGAAGCTTTCTTT
V: TRBV28; D: TRBD1; size: -; J: TRBJ1-2; CDR3: CASSSGTGGNYGYTF; DNA: TGTGCCAGCAGTTCGGGGACAGGGGGCAACTATGGCTACACCTTC
V: TRBV25-1; D: TRBD2; size: few; J: TRBJ2-3; CDR3: CASSPTSGFTDTQYF; DNA: TGTGCCAGCAGTCCGACTAGCGGGTTCACAGATACGCAGTATTTT
V: TRBV19; D: TRBD2; size: few; J: TRBJ2-2; CDR3: CASNRGLAQNTGELFF; DNA: TGTGCCAGTAACCGCGGACTAGCTCAAAACACCGGGGAGCTGTTTTTT
V: TRBV28; D: TRBD2; size: -; J: TRBJ2-1; CDR3: CASRPPGLAFNEQFF; DNA: TGTGCCAGCAGGCCGCCGGGACTAGCTTTCAATGAGCAGTTCTTC
V: TRBV29-1; D: TRBD2; size: -; J: TRBJ2-7; CDR3: CSVLLAENIYQSHSYEQYF; DNA: TGCAGCGTTCTGCTAGCGGAGAACATTTACCAATCTCATTCCTACGAGCAGTACTTC
V: TRBV18; D: TRBD1; size: -; J: TRBJ1-2; CDR3: CASSRREQGDLRGYTF; DNA: TGTGCCAGCTCCCGCCGTGAACAGGGGGATCTAAGAGGCTACACCTTC
V: TRBV5-4; D: -; size: few; J: TRBJ2-7; CDR3: CASSLDVGARTSYEQYF; DNA: TGTGCCAGCAGCTTGGATGTGGGGGCGCGGACTTCCTACGAGCAGTACTTC
V: TRBV3-1/TRBV3-2; D: -; size: -; J: TRBJ2-1; CDR3: CASSQVSGVYYNEQFF; DNA: TGTGCCAGCAGCCAAGTGTCGGGGGTCTACTACAATGAGCAGTTCTTC
V: TRBV7-3; D: -; size: once; J: TRBJ2-3; CDR3: CASSPRWRTDTQYF; DNA: TGTGCCAGCAGCCCCCGCTGGCGCACAGATACGCAGTATTTT
V: TRBV5-1; D: TRBD1; size: -; J: TRBJ2-5; CDR3: CASSPGQGGRETQYF; DNA: TGCGCCAGCAGCCCGGGACAGGGGGGAAGAGAGACCCAGTACTTC
V: TRBV4-2; D: TRBD2; size: -; J: TRBJ2-3; CDR3: CASSQGNSGISDTQYF; DNA: TGTGCCAGCAGCCAAGGAAATAGCGGGATCTCAGATACGCAGTATTTT
V: TRBV6-6; D: TRBD2; size: -; J: TRBJ2-7; CDR3: CASSLGGGRAPEQYF; DNA: TGTGCCAGCAGCCTGGGAGGCGGGAGGGCCCCCGAGCAGTACTTC
V: TRBV12-3/TRBV12-4; D: -; size: -; J: TRBJ2-1; CDR3: CASSLVGGNEQFF; DNA: TGTGCCAGCAGTTTGGTTGGGGGGAATGAGCAGTTCTTC
V: TRBV6-2/TRBV6-3; D: -; size: -; J: TRBJ1-1; CDR3: CASSRGGVSSEAFF; DNA: TGTGCCAGCAGTCGCGGAGGGGTTTCCTCTGAAGCTTTCTTT
V: TRBV2; D: -; size: -; J: TRBJ1-1; CDR3: CASSAPRLEAFF; DNA: TGTGCCAGCAGTGCTCCTAGGCTTGAAGCTTTCTTT
V: TRBV5-1; D: TRBD2; size: -; J: TRBJ2-1; CDR3: CASSLRTSGGYRSYNEQFF; DNA: TGCGCCAGCAGCTTGCGGACTAGCGGGGGCTACCGCTCCTACAATGAGCAGTTCTTC
V: TRBV7-3; D: -; size: -; J: TRBJ1-1; CDR3: CASSVQENTEAFF; DNA: TGTGCCAGCAGCGTACAGGAGAACACTGAAGCTTTCTTT
V: TRBV12-3/TRBV12-4; D: -; size: -; J: TRBJ2-7; CDR3: CASSFGRFYEQYF; DNA: TGTGCCAGCAGTTTTGGCAGGTTTTACGAGCAGTACTTC
V: TRBV20-1; D: -; size: -; J: TRBJ2-7; CDR3: CSASSGLSYEQYF; DNA: TGCAGTGCTAGTTCGGGACTCTCCTACGAGCAGTACTTC
V: TRBV7-2; D: TRBD1; size: -; J: TRBJ1-2; CDR3: CASSPGTGYRRDYGYTF; DNA: TGTGCCAGCAGCCCCGGGACAGGTTATCGGCGAGACTATGGCTACACCTTC
V: TRBV18; D: TRBD2; size: -; J: TRBJ2-1; CDR3: CASSLRQREHYNEQFF; DNA: TGTGCCAGCTCGCTCCGGCAGCGGGAGCACTACAATGAGCAGTTCTTC
V: TRBV21-1; D: -; size: -; J: TRBJ1-3; CDR3: CASSKRVGGSAGNTIYF; DNA: TGTGCCAGCAGCAAACGAGTAGGAGGGAGTGCTGGAAACACCATATATTTT
V: TRBV4-1; D: TRBD1; size: -; J: TRBJ1-2; CDR3: CASSQGGARNGYTF; DNA: TGCGCCAGCTCACAGGGGGGGGCACGGAATGGCTACACCTTC
V: TRBV28; D: -; size: -; J: TRBJ2-2; CDR3: CASSLRLVTGELFF; DNA: TGTGCCAGCAGTTTACGGCTAGTCACCGGGGAGCTGTTTTTT
V: TRBV28; D: TRBD2; size: once; J: TRBJ2-1; CDR3: CASSRASGSSYNEQFF; DNA: TGTGCCAGCAGTCGGGCTAGCGGGAGCTCCTACAATGAGCAGTTCTTC